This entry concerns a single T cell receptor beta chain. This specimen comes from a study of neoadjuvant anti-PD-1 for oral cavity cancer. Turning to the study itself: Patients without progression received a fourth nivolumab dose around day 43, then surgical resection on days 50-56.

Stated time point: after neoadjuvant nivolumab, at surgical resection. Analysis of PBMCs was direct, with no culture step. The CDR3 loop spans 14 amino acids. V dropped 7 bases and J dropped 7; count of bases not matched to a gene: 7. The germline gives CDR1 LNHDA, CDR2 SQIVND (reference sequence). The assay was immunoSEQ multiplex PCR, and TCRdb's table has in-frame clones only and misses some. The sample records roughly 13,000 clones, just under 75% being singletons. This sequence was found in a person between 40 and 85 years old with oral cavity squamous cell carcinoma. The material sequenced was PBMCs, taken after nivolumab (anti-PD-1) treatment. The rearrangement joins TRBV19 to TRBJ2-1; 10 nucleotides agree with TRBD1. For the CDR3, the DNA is TGTGCCAGTACGGCGACAGGGGGCCGGAATGAGCAGTTCTTC. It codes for CASTATGGRNEQFF. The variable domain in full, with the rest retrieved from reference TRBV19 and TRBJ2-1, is DGGITQSPKYLFRKEGQNVTLSCEQNLNHDAMYWYRQDPGQGLRLIYYSQIVNDFQKGDIAEGYSVSREKKESFPLTVTSAQKNPTAFYLCASTATGGRNEQFFGPGTRLTVL.